This T cell receptor (beta chain) stems from a study of identical twins. This clonotype was detected a few times. Antigen specificity is unknown. Whole-study results and caveats: A lower insertion count was a feature of abundant cord blood beta clonotypes, with no such feature in memory repertoires. There is a chance that invariant MAIT and iNKT cells partially muddied zero-insertion analyses.

Trimming left V 0 bases short and J 1 base short, with 11 bases between. In germline, CDR1 is SGHRS, CDR2 YFSETQ. The CDR3 has 15 amino acids. Template switching added a universal primer binding site, and final cDNA carried unique molecular identifiers. Via MiXCR, TCRdb re-called the 5' RACE reads, giving one row per CDR3 protein. This table holds over 550,000 distinct CDR3 sequences, under 8.5% found once. The data also belong to a second study, concerning yellow fever vaccine responses in identical twins. That report notes: Twins reportedly had a vaccine T cell response that seemed partly convergent, partly personalized.

The specimen was PBMCs. The V and J genes are TRBV5-1 and TRBJ2-7; D may be TRBD1 (6 bases). The sequence came from a woman aged 18-35 years in good health. The CDR3 bases are TGCGCCAGCAGCTTGGGGAACGGACAGTCCTACGAGCAGTACTTC. Translated, it gives CASSLGNGQSYEQYF.